Listed below are T cell receptor beta chains from one sample, sequenced in a study of T cells in Graves' hyperthyroidism and ophthalmopathy. TCRdb fed the multiplex PCR reads into MiXCR, producing one record per CDR3 protein. The table has roughly 500,000 distinct CDR3 sequences, around 24% seen once. The source material was blood. The source is a woman in her twenties or thirties with Graves' ophthalmopathy. Each CDR3 is given with its conserved first and last residue. Each record gives: clone size, V gene, J gene, CDR3 length, D gene, CDR3 DNA, CDR3 protein. The D gene is left open where the match is weak. Clone size appears in some rows only: once, few, many, or a class for an expanded clone.

-,TRBV20-1,TRBJ1-2,14,TRBD1,TGCAGTGCTTATGGGAGGGGGCGCATAGGTGGCTACACCTTC,CSAYGRGRIGGYTF
-,TRBV27,TRBJ1-2,13,TRBD1,TGTGCCAGCAGTTTATCGACAGGGAATGGCTACACCTTC,CASSLSTGNGYTF
-,TRBV30,TRBJ1-2,13,TRBD1,TGTGCCTGGCAAGGGGGCGCGGGCTATGGCTACACCTTC,CAWQGGAGYGYTF
-,TRBV7-3,TRBJ1-5,15,TRBD1,TGTGCCAGCAGCAACCGGGACAGCATTAATCAGCCCCAGCATTTT,CASSNRDSINQPQHF
-,TRBV5-1,TRBJ1-1,12,-,TGCGCCAGCAGCACGACAGGTAATGAAGCTTTCTTT,CASSTTGNEAFF
-,TRBV12-3/TRBV12-4,TRBJ1-6,13,-,TGTGCCAGCAGTTTTAGGGAGGGTTCACCCCTCCACTTT,CASSFREGSPLHF
many,TRBV10-3,TRBJ2-5,15,TRBD2,TGTGCCATCAGTGATGTAGCGGGGGTCCAAGAGACCCAGTACTTC,CAISDVAGVQETQYF
-,TRBV28,TRBJ1-2,11,-,TGTGCCAGCAGTTTCCCCGGACCCTACACCTTC,CASSFPGPYTF
many,TRBV19,TRBJ1-2,12,-,TGTGCGTACAGAGCCCCTAACTATGGCTACACCTTC,CAYRAPNYGYTF
-,TRBV7-2,TRBJ2-7,16,-,TGTGCCAGCAGCTTAGCGCTATGGGGGCCACCCTACGAGCAGTACTTC,CASSLALWGPPYEQYF
many,TRBV7-9,TRBJ2-7,11,-,TGTGCCAGCAGCTTACAGGGCGCGCAGTACTTC,CASSLQGAQYF
once,TRBV9,TRBJ2-2,14,-,TGTGCCAGCAGCTCCACAGGGAGGGCCGGGGAGCTGTTTTTT,CASSSTGRAGELFF
many,TRBV19,TRBJ1-1,14,-,TGTGCCAGTAGGGTACTAGGAGGTCACACTGAAGCTTTCTTT,CASRVLGGHTEAFF
many,TRBV11-1,TRBJ1-2,16,-,TGTGCCAGCAGCTTAGGAGCGGGGGGATTTAACTATGGCTACACCTTC,CASSLGAGGFNYGYTF
many,TRBV5-1,TRBJ2-5,13,-,TGCGCCAGCAGCTTCCCTAATCAAGAGACCCAGTACTTC,CASSFPNQETQYF
many,TRBV12-3/TRBV12-4,TRBJ2-5,15,TRBD2,TGTGCCAGCAGTTTACAAGCGGGGGGGGGAGAGACCCAGTACTTC,CASSLQAGGGETQYF
many,TRBV6-5,TRBJ2-7,14,-,TGTGCCAGCATGTTGGAAGGGACCTCCTACGAGCAGTACTTC,CASMLEGTSYEQYF
many,TRBV11-2,TRBJ2-7,14,-,TGTGCCAGCAGCCACCGCGGACTTTCTAACGAGCAGTACTTC,CASSHRGLSNEQYF
-,TRBV7-2,TRBJ2-7,14,TRBD1,TGTGCCAGCAGCCCCGGGACAGGGGTCTTGGAGCAGTACTTC,CASSPGTGVLEQYF
many,TRBV12-3/TRBV12-4,TRBJ1-5,14,-,TGTGCCAGCAGTTTAGCGCTTAAGGATCAGCCCCAGCATTTT,CASSLALKDQPQHF
many,TRBV11-2,TRBJ1-2,14,-,TGTGCCAGCAGCTTAATACAGGGAGACTATGGCTACACCTTC,CASSLIQGDYGYTF
many,TRBV11-2,TRBJ2-7,17,-,TGTGCCAGCAGCTTATGGCAAGGGACCCGCCGTCCATACGAGCAGTACTTC,CASSLWQGTRRPYEQYF
-,TRBV2,TRBJ2-2,20,-,TGTGCCAGCAGTGAAGCGCTTCAGGGGACACACCATCGATCCACCGGGGAGCTGTTTTTT,CASSEALQGTHHRSTGELFF
many,TRBV10-2,TRBJ2-5,16,TRBD2,TGCGCCAGCAGGGGACTAGCGGGGATTGGTGGAGAGACCCAGTACTTC,CASRGLAGIGGETQYF
many,TRBV4-2,TRBJ1-3,16,TRBD1,TGTGCCAGCAGCCAACCCGGACAGGCCGGGGGAAACACCATATATTTT,CASSQPGQAGGNTIYF
-,TRBV6-2/TRBV6-3,TRBJ2-1,15,TRBD1,TGTGCCAGCAGTTATTGGGACAGGTCTGGCAATGAGCAGTTCTTC,CASSYWDRSGNEQFF
-,TRBV29-1,TRBJ2-7,11,-,TGCAGCGTCTATTCGGTCTACGAGCAGTACTTC,CSVYSVYEQYF